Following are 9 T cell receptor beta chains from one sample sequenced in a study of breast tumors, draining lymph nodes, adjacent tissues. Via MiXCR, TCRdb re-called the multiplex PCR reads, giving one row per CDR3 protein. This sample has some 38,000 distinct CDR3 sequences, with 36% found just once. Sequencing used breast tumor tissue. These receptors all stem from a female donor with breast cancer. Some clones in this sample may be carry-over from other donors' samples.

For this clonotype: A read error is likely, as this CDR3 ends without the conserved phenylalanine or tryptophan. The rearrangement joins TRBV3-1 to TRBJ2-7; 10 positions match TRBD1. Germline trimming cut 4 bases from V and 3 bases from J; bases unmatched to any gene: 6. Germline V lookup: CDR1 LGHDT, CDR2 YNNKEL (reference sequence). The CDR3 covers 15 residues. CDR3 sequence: CASSPPGQGNYEQYL. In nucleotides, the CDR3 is TGTGCCAGCAGCCCACCGGGACAGGGGAACTACGAGCAGTACCTC.

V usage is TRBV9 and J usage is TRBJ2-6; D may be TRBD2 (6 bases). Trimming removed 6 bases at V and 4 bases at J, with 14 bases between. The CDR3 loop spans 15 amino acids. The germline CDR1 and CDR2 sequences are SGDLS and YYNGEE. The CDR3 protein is CASTAGTLGANVLTF. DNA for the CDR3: TGTGCCAGCACGGCGGGGACTCTCGGGGCCAACGTCCTGACTTTC.

Here the CDR3 DNA reads TGCGCCAGCAGGGGGAAAGAGACCCAGTACTTC. It is translated as CASRGKETQYF. The rearrangement links TRBV10-1 to TRBJ2-5; D remains unclear. Germline CDR1 is WNHNN and CDR2 is SYGVQD (reference sequence). The V and J ends lost 6 bases and 3 bases respectively, with 5 bases between them. CDR3 length: 11 amino acids.

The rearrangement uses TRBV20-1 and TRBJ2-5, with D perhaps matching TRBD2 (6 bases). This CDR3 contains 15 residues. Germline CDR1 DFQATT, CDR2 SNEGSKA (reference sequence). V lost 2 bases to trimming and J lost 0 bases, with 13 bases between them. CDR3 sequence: CSARSGRRYQETQYF. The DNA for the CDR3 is TGCAGTGCTAGAAGCGGGCGAAGATACCAAGAGACCCAGTACTTC.

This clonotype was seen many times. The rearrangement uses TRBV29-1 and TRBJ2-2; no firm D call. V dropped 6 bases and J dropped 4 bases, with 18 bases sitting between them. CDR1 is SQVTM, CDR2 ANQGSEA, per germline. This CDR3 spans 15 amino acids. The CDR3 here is CSVRGGTPSTGELFF. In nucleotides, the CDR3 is TGCAGCGTCCGAGGTGGCACCCCGAGCACCGGGGAGCTGTTTTTT.

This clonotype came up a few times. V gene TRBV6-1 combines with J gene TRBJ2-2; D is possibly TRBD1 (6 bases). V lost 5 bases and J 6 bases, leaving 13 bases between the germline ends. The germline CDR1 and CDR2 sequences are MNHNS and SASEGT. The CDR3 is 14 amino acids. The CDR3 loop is CASSYWDTSGELFF. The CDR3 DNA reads TGTGCCAGCAGTTACTGGGACACCTCCGGGGAGCTGTTTTTT.

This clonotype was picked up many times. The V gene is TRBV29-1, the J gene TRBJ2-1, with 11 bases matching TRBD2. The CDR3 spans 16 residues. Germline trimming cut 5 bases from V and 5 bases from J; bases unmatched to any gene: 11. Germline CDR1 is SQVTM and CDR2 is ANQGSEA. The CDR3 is CSVKKDSGRGDNEQFF. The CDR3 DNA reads TGCAGCGTTAAAAAAGATAGCGGGAGGGGGGACAATGAGCAGTTCTTC.

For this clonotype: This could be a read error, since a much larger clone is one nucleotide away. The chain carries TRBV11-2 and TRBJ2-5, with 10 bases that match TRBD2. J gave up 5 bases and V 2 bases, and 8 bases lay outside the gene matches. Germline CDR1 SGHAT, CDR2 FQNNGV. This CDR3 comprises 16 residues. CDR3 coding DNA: TGTGCCAGCAGCTTACGGGGTAGCGGGAGGTCCGAGACCCAGTACTTC. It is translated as CASSLRGSGRSETQYF.

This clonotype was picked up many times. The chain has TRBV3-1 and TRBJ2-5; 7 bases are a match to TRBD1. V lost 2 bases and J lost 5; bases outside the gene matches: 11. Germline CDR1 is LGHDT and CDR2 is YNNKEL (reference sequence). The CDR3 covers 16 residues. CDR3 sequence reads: CASSQWGRGLGETQYF. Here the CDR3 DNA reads TGTGCCAGCAGCCAATGGGGTAGGGGGCTGGGTGAGACCCAGTACTTC.